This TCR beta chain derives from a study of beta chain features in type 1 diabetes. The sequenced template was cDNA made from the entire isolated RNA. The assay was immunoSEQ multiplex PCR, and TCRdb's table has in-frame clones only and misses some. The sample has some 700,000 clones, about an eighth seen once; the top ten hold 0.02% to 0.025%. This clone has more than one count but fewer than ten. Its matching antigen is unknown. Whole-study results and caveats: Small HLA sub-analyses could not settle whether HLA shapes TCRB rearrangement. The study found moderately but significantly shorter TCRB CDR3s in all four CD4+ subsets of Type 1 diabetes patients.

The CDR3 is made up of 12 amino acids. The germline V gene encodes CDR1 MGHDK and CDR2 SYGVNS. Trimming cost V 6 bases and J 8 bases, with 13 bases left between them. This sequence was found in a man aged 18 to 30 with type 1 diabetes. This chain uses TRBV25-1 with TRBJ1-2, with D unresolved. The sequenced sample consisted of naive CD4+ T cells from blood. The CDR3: CASRKSGGGYTF. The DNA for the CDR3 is TGTGCCAGCAGGAAGTCGGGAGGCGGCTACACCTTC.